This T cell receptor (beta chain) stems from a study of blood T cell repertoires in COVID-19. Overall study: T cells, B-cell-depleted T cells, or PBMCs supplied cDNA or gDNA.

V lost 6 bases to trimming and J lost 4 bases; unmatched junction nucleotides: 7. The CDR3 runs 15 residues. CDR1 and CDR2 from the germline V gene are ENHRY and SYGVKD. Produced via immunoSEQ multiplex PCR; TCRdb's table is partial and in-frame only. Among 150,000 to 200,000 clones, around 80% were seen once, and the ten largest hold about 7%. J is TRBJ2-2 and V is TRBV10-3; 8 positions agree with TRBD1. The source material was peripheral blood. The receptor's source is a man between 65 and 80 years old with active or convalescent COVID-19. The CDR3 region has the DNA TGTGCCATCAGGAGTCGGGACAGGTCCACCGGGGAGCTGTTTTTT. It translates to CAIRSRDRSTGELFF.